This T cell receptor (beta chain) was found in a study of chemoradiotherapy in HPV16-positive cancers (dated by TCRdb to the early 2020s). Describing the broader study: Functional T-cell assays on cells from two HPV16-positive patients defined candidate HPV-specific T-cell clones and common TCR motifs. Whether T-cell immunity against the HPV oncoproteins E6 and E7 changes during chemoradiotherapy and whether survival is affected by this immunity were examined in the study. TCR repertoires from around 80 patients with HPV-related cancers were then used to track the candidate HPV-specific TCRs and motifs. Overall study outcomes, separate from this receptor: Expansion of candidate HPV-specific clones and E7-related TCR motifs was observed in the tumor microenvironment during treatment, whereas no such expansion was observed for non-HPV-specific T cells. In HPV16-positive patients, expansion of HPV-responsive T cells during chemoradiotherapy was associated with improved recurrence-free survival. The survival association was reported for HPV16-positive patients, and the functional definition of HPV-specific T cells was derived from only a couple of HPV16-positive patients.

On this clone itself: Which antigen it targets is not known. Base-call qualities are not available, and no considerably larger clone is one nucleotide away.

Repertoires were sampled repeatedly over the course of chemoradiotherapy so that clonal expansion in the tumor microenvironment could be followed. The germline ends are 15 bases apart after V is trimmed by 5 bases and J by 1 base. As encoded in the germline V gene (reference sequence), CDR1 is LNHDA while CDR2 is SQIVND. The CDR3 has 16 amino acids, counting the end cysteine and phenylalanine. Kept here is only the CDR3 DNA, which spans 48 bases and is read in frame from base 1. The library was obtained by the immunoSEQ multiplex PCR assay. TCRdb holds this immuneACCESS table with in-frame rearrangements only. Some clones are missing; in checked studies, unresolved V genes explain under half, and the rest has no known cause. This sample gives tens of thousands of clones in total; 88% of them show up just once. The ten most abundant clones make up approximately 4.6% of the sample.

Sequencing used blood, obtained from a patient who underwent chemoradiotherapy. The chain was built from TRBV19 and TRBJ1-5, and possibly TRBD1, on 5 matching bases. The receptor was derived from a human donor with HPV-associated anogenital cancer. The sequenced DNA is TGTGCCAGTAGTTCCCGGGACGGAAGGAGCAATCAGCCCCAGCATTTT. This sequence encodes CASSSRDGRSNQPQHF.